The sequence of this TCR beta chain was determined in a study of OX40 agonist ivuxolimab in advanced cancers. In the study overall: Therapy given before enrollment (anti-PD-1, anti-PD-L1 or anti-CTLA-4) was allowed, and around 40% had some.

Comment on this clone: The antigen is unknown.

Clones were sequenced by immunoSEQ multiplex PCR, and TCRdb holds only the in-frame ones, with some missing. Among more than 90,000 clones listed, about 84% were seen once. Study-level points and caveats: In a subset of nonresponders, normalized T-cell clonal expansion was also low.

Sequencing was performed on CD4+ or CD8+ T cells sorted from blood, taken in a trial of the OX40 agonist ivuxolimab. This clonotype originated in an adult with an advanced solid tumor such as melanoma, head and neck, liver or kidney cancer.

CDR3 DNA sequence: TGCGCCAGCAGTGAAGTCGGGGAGCTGTTTTTT. It codes for CASSEVGELFF. The chain couples TRBV10-2 to TRBJ2-2; unclear D gene. Germline V lookup: CDR1 WSHSY, CDR2 SAAADI. This CDR3 has 11 amino acids. Trimming shortened V by 3 bases and J by 7 bases, and 3 bases separated the two germline ends.